This T cell receptor (beta chain) was retrieved from a study of shared clonotypes between healthy human individuals. Using immunoSEQ multiplex PCR, the repertoire was profiled, and TCRdb retains in-frame clones only, with some absent. The sample shows over a million clones, approximately 76% of them seen only once. Sequencing was carried out using memory CD4+ T cells sorted from blood. Indicated subset: CD45RA-negative fraction. The sequence came from a man aged 18 to 35 in good health.

The CDR3 DNA follows: TGTGCCAGCAGCCGGGACAGAGCCCTCTACAATGAGCAGTTCTTC. Its translation: CASSRDRALYNEQFF. This sequence joins TRBV11-2 and TRBJ2-1; 7 bases map to TRBD1. The CDR3 covers 15 residues. The V segment lost 5 bases and the J segment 3 bases; nucleotides outside the gene matches: 7. In germline, CDR1 is SGHAT, CDR2 FQNNGV.